A single sample is the source of the 7 T cell receptor beta chains below, sequenced in a study of response to subunit inactivated influenza vaccine. TCRdb analysed the RT-PCR reads with MiXCR anew, one entry per CDR3 protein. The repertoire holds about 240,000 distinct CDR3 sequences, with 10% to 15% as singletons. The starting material was non-naive T cells sorted from PBMCs, obtained 14 days before vaccination. Receptor source: a man over 45 who received an inactivated influenza vaccine.

V gene TRBV12-3 or TRBV12-4 combines with J gene TRBJ2-5; 7 bases line up with TRBD1. Germline trimming cut 7 bases from V and 7 bases from J; bases unmatched to any gene: 3. The CDR3 length is 11 residues. In nucleotides, the CDR3 is TGTGCCAGCACTCCAGGGGGGACCCAGTACTTC. Residues: CASTPGGTQYF.

The chain combines TRBV6-7 with TRBJ2-5, with 10 bases fitting TRBD2. TRBV6-7 is given ORF status, its function remaining uncertain. The CDR3 has 19 amino acids. V shed 9 bases, J shed 4 bases, and the junction held 23 bases outside the gene matches. The CDR3 reads CARDSGGNPGETTPETQYF. The CDR3 DNA sequence: TGTGCCAGAGATAGCGGGGGGAACCCCGGAGAGACTACACCAGAGACCCAGTACTTC.

This clonotype was seen a single time. The junction departs from the called germline gene at one end, perhaps through a read error. The chain links TRBV13 to TRBJ2-3, with 10 bases identical to TRBD1. This CDR3 has 17 amino acids. CDR1 and CDR2 from the germline V gene are PRHDT and FYEKMQ (reference sequence). CDR3 bases: TGTACCAGCTGCTTAGGATGGGGACAGGGGATCTCAGATACGCAGTATTTT. This sequence encodes CTSCLGWGQGISDTQYF.

This clonotype was seen many times. This rearrangement joins TRBV28 to TRBJ2-2; D gene ambiguous. Germline-derived CDR1 and CDR2 are MDHEN and SYDVKM. The CDR3 has 13 residues. V gave up 6 bases and J gave up 2 bases, with 7 bases separating them. Here the CDR3 reads CASSSTNTGELFF. The CDR3 DNA sequence: TGTGCCAGCAGCTCCACAAACACCGGGGAGCTGTTTTTT.

This clonotype was picked up a small number of times. The rearrangement links TRBV7-2 to TRBJ1-2; 7 bases match TRBD1. Germline loops: CDR1 SGHTA, CDR2 FQGNSA. There are 15 residues in the CDR3. V lost 5 bases and J lost 0; bases outside the gene matches: 6. The CDR3 sequence is CASSIQGIANYGYTF. The DNA for the CDR3 is TGTGCCAGCAGCATACAGGGGATCGCTAACTATGGCTACACCTTC.

The J gene is TRBJ2-3, the V gene TRBV5-5; D uncertain. CDR3 size: 14 residues. CDR1 is SGHKS, CDR2 YYEKEE, per germline (reference sequence). V was shortened by 2 bases and J by 6 bases, with 13 bases between the two germline ends. The CDR3 DNA sequence: TGTGCCAGCAGCTTCGGGTCCCACGGGGATACGCAGTATTTT. Its translation: CASSFGSHGDTQYF. Full variable domain (missing parts from reference TRBV5-5 and TRBJ2-3): DAGVTQSPTHLIKTRGQQVTLRCSPISGHKSVSWYQQVLGQGPQFIFQYYEKEERGRGNFPDRFSARQFPNYSSELNVNALLLGDSALYLCASSFGSHGDTQYFGPGTRLTVL.

This clonotype was picked up a small number of times. The rearrangement uses TRBV7-2 and TRBJ2-5; TRBD1 aligns across 7 bases. Looked up from germline, CDR1 is SGHTA and CDR2 is FQGNSA. The CDR3 length is 13 residues. V shed 4 bases, J shed 4 bases, and the junction held 3 bases outside the gene matches. CDR3: CASSSTGRETQYF. CDR3 DNA: TGTGCCAGCAGCTCGACAGGGCGAGAGACCCAGTACTTC.